The 30 T cell receptor beta chains reported below all come from one sample, sequenced in a study of graft-versus-host responses after intestinal transplantation. Sequenced by immunoSEQ multiplex PCR; TCRdb stores in-frame clones only, minus some. The sample has some 15,000 clones, approximately 93% seen once; the top ten hold approximately 4.4%. This specimen consisted of PBMCs, obtained 950 to 1,200 days after intestinal transplantation. The receptors stem from a human patient who received an intestinal transplant, so some T cells may come from the graft donor.

The gene calls are TRBV2 and TRBJ1-6, with TRBD1 matching over 8 bases. The CDR3 is made up of 13 amino acids. V lost 7 bases to trimming and J lost 8 bases; unmatched junction nucleotides: 4. Germline CDR1 SNHLY, CDR2 FYNNEI. This chain's CDR3 is CASTGQEHSPLHF. The CDR3 bases are TGTGCCAGCACGGGACAGGAACATTCACCCCTCCACTTT.

A single count supports this clone. The chain has TRBV6-5 and TRBJ2-7; possible D gene TRBD1, 6 bases. The length of the CDR3 is 15 residues. Looked up from germline, CDR1 is MNHEY and CDR2 is SVGAGI. Deletions cut 5 bases from V and 3 bases from J, with 17 bases between. The CDR3 region has the DNA TGTGCCAGCAGTCCACAGGGTTATGTTTTCTACGAGCAGTACTTC. Amino acids: CASSPQGYVFYEQYF.

The chain has TRBV19 and TRBJ2-7; 8 nucleotides line up with TRBD2. Trimming removed 11 bases from V and 4 bases from J; junction bases left unmatched: 10. Germline loops: CDR1 LNHDA, CDR2 SQIVND (reference sequence). This CDR3 is 13 amino acids long. The CDR3 here is CAEQRGPFYEQYF. Written as DNA, the CDR3 is TGTGCCGAACAGCGGGGGCCCTTTTACGAGCAGTACTTC. Full variable domain (outside the CDR3, taken from reference TRBV19 and TRBJ2-7): DGGITQSPKYLFRKEGQNVTLSCEQNLNHDAMYWYRQDPGQGLRLIYYSQIVNDFQKGDIAEGYSVSREKKESFPLTVTSAQKNPTAFYLCAEQRGPFYEQYFGPGTRLTVT.

The gene calls are TRBV21-1 and TRBJ1-3. TRBV21-1 is deemed a pseudogene. The CDR3 is 19 residues long. The CDR3 sequence: CASSKDSPIPVPSGNTIYF. The CDR3 DNA follows: TGTGCCAGCAGCAAAGACTCCCCTATTCCAGTCCCGTCTGGAAACACCATATATTTT.

The V and J genes are TRBV2 and TRBJ1-1; the D gene is possibly TRBD1 (5 bases). CDR3 size: 14 residues. CDR1 SNHLY and CDR2 FYNNEI come from the germline V gene. V shed 10 bases and J shed 1 base, with 16 bases lying between them. In DNA, the CDR3 is TGTGCCAACCCTCGGGAGGGGACGAACACTGAAGCTTTCTTT. The encoded protein is CANPREGTNTEAFF.

The genes are TRBV20-1 and TRBJ2-3; no clear D gene. The CDR3 covers 10 residues. V was clipped by 6 bases and J by 2 bases, with 3 bases between them. CDR1 is DFQATT, CDR2 SNEGSKA, per germline (reference sequence). CDR3 coding DNA: TGCAGTGCAACCACAGATACGCAGTATTTT. This codes for CSATTDTQYF.

The V gene is TRBV6-6, the J gene TRBJ2-1, with D unclear. In germline, CDR1 is MNHNY, CDR2 SVGAGI (reference sequence). The CDR3 runs to 16 residues. Trimming pared 6 bases from V and 5 bases from J, leaving 20 bases between. CDR3 loop: CASSQTPGPEDNEQFF. The DNA for the CDR3 is TGTGCCAGCAGCCAAACCCCGGGCCCGGAAGACAATGAGCAGTTCTTC.

The genes are TRBV11-3 and TRBJ1-1, with D unresolved. V was pared by 6 bases and J by 4 bases, with 12 bases between. Germline loops: CDR1 SGHNT, CDR2 YENEEA. This CDR3 is built from 13 residues. The CDR3 DNA sequence: TGTGCCAGCAGTAGGGATTGGAGCACTGAAGCTTTCTTT. Translated, it gives CASSRDWSTEAFF.

The V and J genes are TRBV4-1 and TRBJ2-1; 7 bases map to TRBD1. The ends lost 4 bases at V and 9 bases at J; junction bases unmatched: 9. This CDR3 has 14 residues. CDR1 and CDR2 from the germline V gene are MGHRA and YSYEKL. This chain's CDR3 is CASSPIGTASEQFF. Here the CDR3 DNA reads TGCGCCAGCAGCCCTATCGGGACAGCGAGTGAGCAGTTCTTC.

This clone was picked up one time. The chain joins TRBV6-9 to TRBJ1-1; D is unresolved. V lost 7 bases, J lost 1 base, and 16 bases lay in between. The CDR3 has 15 amino acids. From germline, CDR1 is MNHGY and CDR2 SVAAGI. In nucleotides, the CDR3 is TGTGCCAGCACCTACCAGGCGGGCGGGAACACTGAAGCTTTCTTT. It translates to CASTYQAGGNTEAFF.

The rearrangement joins TRBV5-4 to TRBJ2-5, with D possibly being TRBD2 (7 bases). The V gene's germline CDR1 is SGHNT and CDR2 YYREEE (reference sequence). The CDR3 is 15 residues long. V lost 2 bases to trimming and J lost 5 bases, with 16 bases between them. CDR3 amino acids: CASSLGGGAGETQYF. Written as DNA, the CDR3 is TGTGCCAGCAGCTTAGGAGGGGGGGCCGGTGAGACCCAGTACTTC.

The chain has TRBV19 and TRBJ2-1; TRBD1 is a possible D gene (6 bases). V was cut by 9 bases and J by 2 bases, with 14 bases left in between. The CDR3 is 14 residues long. Germline CDR1 is LNHDA and CDR2 is SQIVND (reference sequence). CDR3 sequence reads: CASHTGLAYNEQFF. The CDR3, as DNA: TGTGCCAGCCATACAGGGTTGGCCTACAATGAGCAGTTCTTC.

The chain links TRBV18 to TRBJ2-2; 10 bases are shared with TRBD1. The CDR3 covers 15 residues. Germline CDR1 is KGHSH and CDR2 is LQKENI. The J segment lost 3 bases and the V segment lost 5 bases, leaving 3 bases of the junction unmatched. The DNA for the CDR3 is TGTGCCAGCTCAGCGGGGACAGGGGACACCGGGGAGCTGTTTTTT. This translates into CASSAGTGDTGELFF.

The rearrangement joins TRBV5-6 to TRBJ2-7; D is ambiguous. Germline V gene lookup returns CDR1 SGHDT and CDR2 YYEEEE. Trimming cost V 1 base and J 4 bases, with 6 bases left between them. The CDR3 totals 12 residues. CDR3 in amino acids: CASSLTSYEQYF. Here the CDR3 DNA reads TGTGCCAGCAGCTTGACGTCTTACGAGCAGTACTTC.

The chain employs TRBV27 and TRBJ1-1; D is undetermined. V was trimmed by 8 bases and J by 2 bases, leaving 9 bases between them. Looked up from germline, CDR1 is MNHEY and CDR2 is SMNVEV (reference sequence). The CDR3 has 12 residues. CDR3 sequence reads: CASATDNTEAFF. DNA of the CDR3: TGTGCCAGCGCTACAGATAACACTGAAGCTTTCTTT.

The rearrangement joins TRBV2 to TRBJ1-2, with D maybe TRBD1 (6 bases). From germline, CDR1 is SNHLY and CDR2 FYNNEI. The CDR3 contains 15 residues. The V end lost 6 bases, the J end lost 4 bases, and 18 bases lay between the germline ends. DNA for the CDR3: TGTGCCAGCAGGCCGGACAGCTCGCTATTCTATGGCTACACCTTC. Its protein product is CASRPDSSLFYGYTF.

The count of this clone is one. The rearrangement links TRBV5-1 to TRBJ1-3; D perhaps matches TRBD1 (6 bases). Trimming cost V 4 bases and J 0 bases, with 14 bases left between them. Germline assignment: CDR1 SGHRS and CDR2 YFSETQ. This CDR3 has 16 amino acids. CDR3 amino acids: CASSDGGGGSGNTIYF. The CDR3 coding sequence is TGCGCCAGCAGCGATGGCGGGGGCGGCTCTGGAAACACCATATATTTT.

The rearrangement links TRBV29-1 to TRBJ2-5; D is uncertain. CDR1 is SQVTM and CDR2 is ANQGSEA in the germline V gene. Deletions cut 0 bases from V and 5 bases from J, with 4 bases between. CDR3 length equals 11 residues. The CDR3 loop reads CSVEEVETQYF. The DNA of the CDR3 is TGCAGCGTTGAAGAGGTGGAGACCCAGTACTTC.

The chain has TRBV4-1 and TRBJ2-3, with D unclear. Germline assignment: CDR1 MGHRA and CDR2 YSYEKL. V lost 1 base and J 5 bases, leaving 10 bases between the germline ends. The CDR3 loop spans 14 amino acids. The CDR3 DNA reads TGCGCCAGCAGCCAAGTAGTGGACGGAGATACGCAGTATTTT. Amino acids: CASSQVVDGDTQYF.

The chain joins TRBV6-5 to TRBJ2-1; weak D call: TRBD1 (6 bases). V gave up 6 bases and J gave up 7 bases, with 19 bases separating them. Germline V gene sequence: CDR1 MNHEY, CDR2 SVGAGI. The CDR3 runs to 15 residues. In DNA form, the CDR3 reads TGTGCCAGCAGACCCCTCCAGGGGTCAATAAATGAGCAGTTCTTC. It is translated as CASRPLQGSINEQFF.

This clone was detected only a few times. The chain joins TRBV7-8 to TRBJ2-5, with D tentatively TRBD2 (6 bases). The CDR3 sequence is 13 residues long. Trimming cost V 5 bases and J 5 bases, with 12 bases left between them. CDR1 is SGHVS and CDR2 is FQNEAQ in the germline V gene. The CDR3 nucleotides read TGTGCCAGCAGCGCATCGGGGAGGGAGACCCAGTACTTC. It yields the protein CASSASGRETQYF.

The rearrangement uses TRBV12-5 and TRBJ2-7; 9 bases map to TRBD1. V dropped 3 bases and J dropped 3; count of bases not matched to a gene: 9. The CDR3 is 16 amino acids. Germline CDR1 LGHNT, CDR2 FRNRAP. The CDR3 sequence: CASGLAPHRGLYEQYF. In DNA form, the CDR3 reads TGTGCTAGTGGTTTAGCCCCCCACAGGGGGCTCTACGAGCAGTACTTC.

The count of this clone is one. The V and J genes are TRBV29-1 and TRBJ1-2, with TRBD1 as a possible D gene (6 bases). Germline V gene data show CDR1 as SQVTM and CDR2 as ANQGSEA. The germline V and J ends were trimmed by 3 bases and 4 bases, with 21 bases remaining between them. This CDR3 has 16 amino acids. CDR3: CSVEAPGTPNAYGYTF. CDR3 nucleotides: TGCAGCGTTGAGGCTCCCGGGACACCTAATGCCTATGGCTACACCTTC.

This clone was counted once. The gene calls are TRBV7-9 and TRBJ1-2, with D perhaps TRBD1 (5 bases). Germline V lookup: CDR1 SEHNR, CDR2 FQNEAQ (reference sequence). With 5 bases removed from V and 8 bases from J, the gap between germline ends came to 33 bases. CDR3 size: 19 residues. For the CDR3, the DNA is TGTGCCAGCAGCGATACGGGAGCGACAGAGGCCTCCCTCAGGCGGGGCTACACCTTC. This encodes CASSDTGATEASLRRGYTF.

In the case of this clone: Germline and junction disagree at one end, which may indicate a read error. The rearrangement links TRBV7-7 to TRBJ1-1, with TRBD1 as a possible D gene (5 bases). Per the germline V gene, CDR1 is SSHAT and CDR2 is FNYEAQ (reference sequence). This CDR3 contains 13 residues. CDR3 residues: CASSLESGTEAFF. In nucleotides, the CDR3 is TGTGCTAGCAGCTTAGAGTCAGGGACTGAAGCTTTCTTT.

The V call is TRBV6-4, the J call TRBJ2-6; TRBD2 matches 7 bases. The CDR3 runs to 16 residues. Trimming at V came to 4 bases and at J to 0 bases, leaving 3 bases not matched to a gene. Germline V gene data show CDR1 as MRHNA and CDR2 as SNTAGT. CDR3 residues: CASSGEGPSGANVLTF. The CDR3 bases are TGTGCCAGCAGTGGGGAGGGACCCTCTGGGGCCAACGTCCTGACTTTC.

The chain joins TRBV6-1 to TRBJ2-3; no clear D. Trimming left V 3 bases short and J 2 bases short, with 12 bases between. In germline, CDR1 is MNHNS, CDR2 SASEGT. CDR3 length: 15 residues. Here the CDR3 DNA reads TGTGCCAGCAGTGAGGGTGCAACTGACACAGATACGCAGTATTTT. Residues: CASSEGATDTDTQYF.

The rearrangement joins TRBV20-1 to TRBJ2-7; D not resolved. Germline V lookup: CDR1 DFQATT, CDR2 SNEGSKA (reference sequence). Trimming pared 5 bases from V and 5 bases from J, leaving 10 bases between. This CDR3 contains 11 residues. The CDR3: CSADHLNEQYF. The CDR3 DNA reads TGCAGTGCTGACCACCTCAACGAGCAGTACTTC.

Here the CDR3 DNA reads TGTGCCAGCAGCGTAGTGGGGGACCTCGTCAATGAGCAGTTCTTC. Translation gives CASSVVGDLVNEQFF. The gene calls are TRBV9 and TRBJ2-1, with D perhaps matching TRBD1 or TRBD2 (5 bases each). The CDR3 is 15 residues long. CDR1 is SGDLS, CDR2 YYNGEE, per germline. Trimming left V 0 bases short and J 6 bases short, with 13 bases between.

This rearrangement joins TRBV25-1 to TRBJ1-1, with D perhaps matching TRBD1 (6 bases). From germline, CDR1 is MGHDK and CDR2 SYGVNS. CDR3 length: 12 residues. V lost 7 bases to trimming and J lost 10 bases, with 16 bases between them. The CDR3 DNA reads as TGTGCCAGCATCGGGGGGGCCGGGGTAGCTTTCTTT. It is translated as CASIGGAGVAFF.